The clone carrying this T cell receptor beta chain was counted a few times. Its antigen is currently unknown. The data are from a study of T cell repertoires in cytomegalovirus infection. Study-level information: CMV infection plus the matching HLA type was flagged by public TCR beta signatures.

TCRdb reprocessed the reads with MiXCR, giving one entry per CDR3 protein. This sample carries approximately 500,000 distinct CDR3 sequences, 11% of them seen once, and the ten largest clones take about 10%. With V trimmed by 1 base and J by 4 bases, 12 bases remained unmatched. The germline V gene encodes CDR1 LGHDT and CDR2 YNNKEL (reference sequence). The CDR3 runs 18 residues. Findings and limits, study-wide: In two of eight donors, the top clonotype was HLA-C-restricted CMV-specific.

The chain links TRBV3-1 to TRBJ1-3; 8 bases fit TRBD1. The receptor comes from a human donor in good health (CMV status not recorded). Some clones in this sample may be carry-over from other donors' samples. Sequencing input: PBMCs. This CDR3 is CASSQGQGKILFGNTIYF. DNA for the CDR3: TGTGCCAGCAGCCAAGGACAGGGGAAGATCCTGTTCGGAAACACCATATATTTT.